Sequencing of this TCR beta chain was carried out in a study of blood T cell repertoires in COVID-19. Study at large: Acute and convalescent COVID-19 samples came from the United States, Italy and Spain. Nucleic acid was either cDNA or gDNA, and it came from T cells, B-cell-depleted T cells, or PBMCs.

Original processing methods: From reference gene primer amplification, estimates of nucleated cell counts were derived. Clones were sequenced by immunoSEQ multiplex PCR, and TCRdb holds only the in-frame ones, with some missing. V and J calls and clone size are given by that table; D and trimming were obtained from the DNA. The table lists some 250,000 clones, 86% of them singletons, with about 2% in the top ten. V lost 1 base, J lost 2 bases, and 14 bases lay in between. The CDR3 runs 16 residues. Germline loops: CDR1 MGHRA, CDR2 YSYEKL. This sequence originates from a man aged 25-45 years with active or convalescent COVID-19. The chain employs TRBV4-1 and TRBJ1-1; D possibly corresponds to TRBD1 (5 bases). The sequenced material came from peripheral blood. The CDR3 sequence is CASSQAELGGNTEAFF. In DNA form, the CDR3 reads TGCGCCAGCAGCCAAGCGGAACTGGGGGGTAACACTGAAGCTTTCTTT.